The clone carrying this T cell receptor beta chain was observed a handful of times. Its specificity is not known. The germline gives CDR1 LGHNA, CDR2 YNFKEQ. This CDR3 has 15 amino acids. Trimming took off 0 bases at V and 5 bases at J, with 11 bases between the two ends. Sequencing was performed with immunoSEQ multiplex PCR; in TCRdb, only in-frame clones are kept and a portion is missing. The data contain about 5,000 clones, approximately 70% of them singletons. These data belong to a study of CD8 T cell repertoires and HIV-1 epitope variants. Study as a whole: Enriched T cells were co-cultured with equal numbers of autologous T cell-negative antigen-presenting cells.

This TCR was sampled from a male donor with HIV. Input material: cultured CD8+ T cells derived from PBMCs. The chain uses TRBV4-2 and TRBJ1-5; D gene ambiguous. Here the CDR3 reads CASSQDYRRDQPQHF. The CDR3 nucleotides are TGTGCCAGCAGCCAAGATTATAGAAGGGATCAGCCCCAGCATTTT.